The 9 T cell receptor beta chains below come from one sample, sequenced in a study of T cell repertoires in cytomegalovirus infection. TCRdb reprocessed the reads with MiXCR, giving one entry per CDR3 protein. Of 800,000 to 950,000 distinct CDR3 sequences listed, roughly 33% are singletons. For these receptors, no antigen is known. Sequences were derived from cultured CD8+ T cells from PBMCs, sampled from culture after CMV antigen stimulation. Receptors originate from a human donor in good health (CMV status not recorded). Some clones in this sample may be carry-over from other donors' samples.

This clonotype has only a few counts. The V gene is TRBV28, the J gene TRBJ1-4; D may be TRBD1 (5 bases). CDR1 MDHEN and CDR2 SYDVKM come from the germline V gene. The CDR3 extends over 14 amino acids. V was clipped by 2 bases and J by 11 bases, with 15 bases between them. The DNA for the CDR3 is TGTGCCAGCAGTTTACAGGGACCGGTCTTGAAACTGTTTTTT. It yields the protein CASSLQGPVLKLFF.

The chain employs TRBV28 and TRBJ2-7; D is possibly TRBD2 (6 bases). CDR3 length equals 13 residues. V lost 10 bases, J lost 1 base, and 14 bases lay in between. From germline, CDR1 is MDHEN and CDR2 SYDVKM. CDR3 nucleotide sequence: TGTGCCACCGATGGAGGGGAGTCCTACGAGCAGTACGTC. It specifies CATDGGESYEQYV.

The chain recombines TRBV12-3 or TRBV12-4 with TRBJ1-1; D may be TRBD1 (5 bases). V shed 5 bases and J shed 5 bases, with 15 bases lying between them. The CDR3 is made up of 14 amino acids. The CDR3 coding sequence is TGTGCCAGCAGTCGGGACGGGAGGGTTACTGAAGCTTTCTTT. It translates to CASSRDGRVTEAFF.

The chain is built from TRBV20-1 and TRBJ2-3; 8 bases map to TRBD1. The junction had 7 bases not matched to a gene; V was cut back by 0 bases and J by 2 bases. There are 16 residues in the CDR3. Germline values: CDR1 DFQATT, CDR2 SNEGSKA (reference sequence). DNA for the CDR3: TGCAGTGCTAGAGATTACGACAGGGGCTTCACAGATACGCAGTATTTT. Protein: CSARDYDRGFTDTQYF.

This chain joins TRBV12-3 or TRBV12-4 and TRBJ2-3; perhaps TRBD1 as D (6 bases). The length of the CDR3 is 13 residues. Between the trimmed V and J ends, which lost 5 bases and 6 bases, there was a span of 12 bases. CDR3 sequence: CASSRTGLDTQYF. As DNA, the CDR3 is TGTGCCAGCAGTCGTACAGGGTTGGATACGCAGTATTTT.

This clonotype was detected only a few times. The chain links TRBV7-9 to TRBJ1-5; D not certain. CDR1 and CDR2 from the germline V gene are SEHNR and FQNEAQ (reference sequence). V was pared by 1 base and J by 2 bases, with 12 bases between. The CDR3 is 16 residues long. The CDR3 sequence: CASSLVGTAGNQPQHF. The CDR3, as DNA: TGTGCCAGCAGCTTAGTGGGCACCGCGGGCAATCAGCCCCAGCATTTT.

This clonotype was observed a handful of times. The chain has TRBV4-3 and TRBJ2-3, with 10 nucleotides matching TRBD2. Germline loops: CDR1 LGHNA, CDR2 YSLEER. The CDR3 runs to 15 residues. V shed 3 bases, J shed 4 bases, and the junction held 4 bases outside the gene matches. CDR3 coding DNA: TGCGCCAGCAGCCACGGGACTAGCGTTCCAGATACGCAGTATTTT. This encodes CASSHGTSVPDTQYF.

The genes are TRBV7-2 and TRBJ2-5, with 9 nucleotides matching TRBD2. Germline V gene data show CDR1 as SGHTA and CDR2 as FQGNSA. V shed 5 bases and J 5 bases; nucleotides not matched to a gene: 9. The CDR3 is 15 amino acids. This CDR3 is CASSPGLAQRETQYF. DNA for the CDR3: TGTGCCAGCAGCCCTGGACTAGCGCAGCGGGAGACCCAGTACTTC. Full variable domain (missing parts from reference TRBV7-2 and TRBJ2-5): GAGVSQSPSNKVTEKGKDVELRCDPISGHTALYWYRQSLGQGLEFLIYFQGNSAPDKSGLPSDRFSAERTGGSVSTLTIQRTQQEDSAVYLCASSPGLAQRETQYFGPGTRLLVL.

As to this clonotype: This may be a read error: a much more frequent sequence differs by one nucleotide. V gene TRBV2 combines with J gene TRBJ2-2, with 8 positions matching TRBD2. The V and J ends lost 10 bases and 2 bases, in that order; junction bases with no gene match: 6. The V gene's germline CDR1 is SNHLY and CDR2 FYNNEI. This CDR3 is 14 amino acids long. The CDR3 nucleotides are TGTGCCATCCCAGCGGGGGTCAACACCGGGGAGCTGTTTTTT. Protein product: CAIPAGVNTGELFF.